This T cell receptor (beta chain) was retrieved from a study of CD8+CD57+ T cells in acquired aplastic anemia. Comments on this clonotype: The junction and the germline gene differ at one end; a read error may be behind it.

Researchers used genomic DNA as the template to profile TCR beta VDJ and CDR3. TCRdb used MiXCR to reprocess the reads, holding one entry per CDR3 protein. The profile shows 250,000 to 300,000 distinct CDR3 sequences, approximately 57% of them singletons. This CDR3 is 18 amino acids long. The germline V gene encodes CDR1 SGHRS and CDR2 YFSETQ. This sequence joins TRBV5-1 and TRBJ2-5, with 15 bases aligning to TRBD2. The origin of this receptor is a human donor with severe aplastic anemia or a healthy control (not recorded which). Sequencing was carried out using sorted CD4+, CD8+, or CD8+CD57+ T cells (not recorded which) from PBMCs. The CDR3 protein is CASSGLAGGRGAKETQYF. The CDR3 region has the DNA TGTGCCAGCTCGGGACTAGCGGGGGGCAGGGGGGCTAAAGAGACCCAGTACTTC.